The sequence of this TCR beta chain was determined in a study of cytomegalovirus exposure and HLA in healthy donors. Study-wide points: Analyses of presence/absence relied on an assumption of roughly uniform sequencing depth across donors. More clonal expansion characterized HLA-associated TCR beta chains than equally common others in a later analysis. Sequence variants that were highly shared formed a cluster that was likely a sequencing artifact. In a later analysis, the majority of CMV-associated beta chains seemingly showed HLA restriction.

V lost 9 bases to trimming and J lost 10 bases, with 15 bases between them. CDR3 size: 11 residues. CDR1 is SNHLY, CDR2 FYNNEI, per germline. Both 60 Vbeta primers and 13 Jbeta primers went into the PCR. The data were produced by immunoSEQ multiplex PCR, yet TCRdb's version contains in-frame clones alone and is incomplete. This table holds around 220,000 clones, nearly 80% found once. This clone was observed a handful of times. No antigen is known for it. The chain joins TRBV2 to TRBJ1-1; D possibly corresponds to TRBD1 (5 bases). The receptor was isolated from a man younger than 30 in good health and CMV-seronegative. The sequencing sample was made of PBMCs. The CDR3 here is CASLDRGSAFF. CDR3 nucleotide sequence: TGTGCCAGTCTGGACCGGGGGTCAGCTTTCTTT. The whole variable domain, filled in from reference TRBV2 and TRBJ1-1, reads EPEVTQTPSHQVTQMGQEVILRCVPISNHLYFYWYRQILGQKVEFLVSFYNNEISEKSEIFDDQFSVERPDGSNFTLKIRSTKLEDSAMYFCASLDRGSAFFGQGTRLTVV.